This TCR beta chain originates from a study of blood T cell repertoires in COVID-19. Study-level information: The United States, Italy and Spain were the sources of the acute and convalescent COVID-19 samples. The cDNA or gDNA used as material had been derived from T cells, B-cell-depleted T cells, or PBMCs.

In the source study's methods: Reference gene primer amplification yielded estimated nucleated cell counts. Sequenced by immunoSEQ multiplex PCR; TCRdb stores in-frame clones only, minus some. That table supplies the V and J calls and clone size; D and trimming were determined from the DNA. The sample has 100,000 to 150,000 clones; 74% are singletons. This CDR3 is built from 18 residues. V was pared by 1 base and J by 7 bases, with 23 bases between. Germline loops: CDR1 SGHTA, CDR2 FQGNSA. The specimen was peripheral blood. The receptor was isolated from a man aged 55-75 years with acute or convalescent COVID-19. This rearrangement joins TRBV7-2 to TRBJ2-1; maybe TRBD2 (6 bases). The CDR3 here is CASSLEKLARGSMNEQFF. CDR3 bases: TGTGCCAGCAGCTTAGAAAAGTTGGCGCGGGGTTCGATGAATGAGCAGTTCTTC.